These 25 T cell receptor beta chains originate from one sample sequenced in a study of T-cell reconstitution after alpha-beta-depleted transplantation in children. Preparation of the TCRbeta library involved a method that used unique molecular identifiers. Via MiXCR, TCRdb re-called the PCR reads, giving one row per CDR3 protein. The table lists more than 200,000 distinct CDR3 sequences, over 20% of them singletons, with 2.6% in the top ten. The sample was PBMCs, taken before TCRalphabeta/CD19-depleted stem cell transplant. These receptors were taken from a girl between 2 and 10 years old with Fanconi anemia, due to receive a stem cell transplant.

There are many counts of this clonotype. The chain's CDR3 is CSAGRQDEQFF. The CDR3 DNA reads as TGCAGTGCGGGAAGACAGGATGAGCAGTTCTTC. This sequence joins TRBV20-1 and TRBJ2-1, with D tentatively TRBD1 (6 bases). The CDR3 has 11 residues. The germline V and J ends were trimmed by 6 bases and 8 bases, with 11 bases remaining between them. Germline assignment: CDR1 DFQATT and CDR2 SNEGSKA (reference sequence).

The J gene is TRBJ2-7, the V gene TRBV20-1, with 14 bases matching TRBD2. V was pared by 3 bases and J by 2 bases, with 15 bases of the junction left unmatched. The CDR3 is 19 amino acids. From germline, CDR1 is DFQATT and CDR2 SNEGSKA (reference sequence). This chain's CDR3 is CSASGAPGLAGVTTYEQYF. DNA for the CDR3: TGCAGTGCTAGCGGGGCACCGGGACTAGCGGGAGTGACGACCTACGAGCAGTACTTC.

The CDR3, as DNA: TGTGCCAGCAGGTACAGGGAGAAGCTGTTTTTT. Encoded protein: CASRYREKLFF. This sequence joins TRBV27 and TRBJ2-2; D is possibly TRBD1 (6 bases). V was pared by 6 bases and J by 12 bases, with 11 bases between. The CDR3 loop spans 11 amino acids. CDR1 is MNHEY, CDR2 SMNVEV, per germline (reference sequence).

In the case of this clonotype: A read error is likely, as this CDR3 ends without the conserved phenylalanine or tryptophan. The DNA is left out, because the CDR3 cannot be placed on it with certainty; the CDR3 is given as TCRdb lists it. This rearrangement joins TRBV21-1 to TRBJ2-1. TRBV21-1 is a listed pseudogene. The CDR3 comprises 9 residues, both ends counted. This CDR3 reads CASHHNRSR.

The chain links TRBV5-4 to TRBJ2-3; 7 bases match TRBD1. The CDR3 has 15 amino acids. V lost 0 bases and J lost 4; bases outside the gene matches: 5. From germline, CDR1 is SGHNT and CDR2 YYREEE (reference sequence). The CDR3 DNA reads as TGTGCCAGCAGCTTGGAGGGGGCAGAATCAGATACGCAGTATTTT. As protein: CASSLEGAESDTQYF.

The V call is TRBV29-1, the J call TRBJ2-7; no clear D. Trimming stripped 0 bases from V and 7 bases from J, with 19 bases between. The CDR3 covers 15 residues. In germline, CDR1 is SQVTM, CDR2 ANQGSEA. The CDR3, as DNA: TGCAGCGTTGAAGACAGAAAGGTTAGCAGTGGGGAGCAGTACTTC. Translating gives CSVEDRKVSSGEQYF.

The rearrangement uses TRBV5-1 and TRBJ2-7; perhaps TRBD2 as D (6 bases). Germline V lookup: CDR1 SGHRS, CDR2 YFSETQ. Trimming removed 6 bases at V and 0 bases at J, with 13 bases between. The CDR3 contains 14 residues. The CDR3 DNA follows: TGCGCCAGCAACTTAGCGGAGAGCTCCTACGAGCAGTACTTC. Protein sequence: CASNLAESSYEQYF.

The chain combines TRBV29-1 with TRBJ1-2, with TRBD1 as a possible D gene (6 bases). The CDR3 runs 14 residues. Trimming took off 7 bases at V and 4 bases at J, with 19 bases between the two ends. The germline gives CDR1 SQVTM, CDR2 ANQGSEA. The CDR3 DNA reads TGCAGCGCTAGACTTCCACAGGGAAGCTATGGCTACACCTTC. Protein: CSARLPQGSYGYTF.

To note about this clonotype: Possible read error: a much larger clone is one base away. The J gene is TRBJ2-5, the V gene TRBV5-6; no clear D. CDR3 size: 11 residues. Trimming pared 7 bases from V and 5 bases from J, leaving 9 bases between. Germline CDR1 and CDR2: SGHDT and YYEEEE. CDR3 DNA: TGTGCCAGCGGCCCCTGGGAGACCCAGTACTTC. Translation: CASGPWETQYF.

In this sample, this clonotype turned up many times. This rearrangement joins TRBV9 to TRBJ1-5; D call uncertain. This CDR3 region has 15 residues. Per the germline V gene, CDR1 is SGDLS and CDR2 is YYNGEE. The V end was cut by 0 bases, the J end by 0 bases, with 7 bases between. CDR3 protein: CASSVDGLSNQPQHF. The CDR3 nucleotides read TGTGCCAGCAGCGTAGATGGGCTTAGCAATCAGCCCCAGCATTTT. Full variable domain (missing parts from reference TRBV9 and TRBJ1-5): DSGVTQTPKHLITATGQRVTLRCSPRSGDLSVYWYQQSLDQGLQFLIQYYNGEERAKGNILERFSAQQFPDLHSELNLSSLELGDSALYFCASSVDGLSNQPQHFGDGTRLSIL.

The rearrangement uses TRBV24-1 and TRBJ2-1; D may be TRBD1 or TRBD2 (7 bases each). V dropped 3 bases and J dropped 9 bases, with 14 bases sitting between them. The germline V gene encodes CDR1 KGHDR and CDR2 SFDVKD. CDR3 length: 14 residues. The CDR3: CATSDPGGEVEQFF. CDR3 DNA sequence: TGTGCCACCAGTGATCCAGGGGGGGAGGTTGAGCAGTTCTTC.

A few counts support this clonotype. V is TRBV7-2 and J is TRBJ1-5; TRBD1 agrees at 7 bases. Trimming took 5 bases from V and 3 from J; bases not matched to a gene: 10. Germline lookup yields CDR1 SGHTA and CDR2 FQGNSA. CDR3 length: 16 residues. The CDR3, as DNA: TGTGCCAGCAGCCCCGACAGGGCACCCTCCAATCAGCCCCAGCATTTT. It codes for CASSPDRAPSNQPQHF.

The chain joins TRBV7-6 to TRBJ2-3; 14 bases match TRBD2. In germline, CDR1 is SGHVS, CDR2 FNYEAQ. The CDR3 runs 15 residues. V lost 5 bases and J lost 8; bases outside the gene matches: 6. The CDR3 here is CASSLPGLAGVTQYF. In nucleotides, the CDR3 is TGTGCCAGCAGCCTACCGGGACTAGCGGGAGTTACGCAGTATTTT.

V usage is TRBV7-2 and J usage is TRBJ2-2; D might be TRBD2 (6 bases). The ends were cut back, 3 bases at V and 3 bases at J, with 17 bases in the middle. The CDR3 runs to 17 residues. CDR1 is SGHTA, CDR2 FQGNSA, per germline. CDR3 sequence reads: CASSFDTEGKDTGELFF. CDR3 nucleotides: TGTGCCAGCAGCTTCGACACGGAGGGGAAGGACACCGGGGAGCTGTTTTTT.

The chain is built from TRBV11-2 and TRBJ2-3; a weak D match, TRBD1 (6 bases). With 4 bases removed from V and 2 bases from J, the gap between germline ends came to 22 bases. The CDR3 is 18 residues long. Germline V gives CDR1 SGHAT, CDR2 FQNNGV. The CDR3 here is CASSSGGQSGGATDTQYF. The DNA of the CDR3 is TGTGCCAGCAGCTCAGGCGGACAGAGTGGAGGAGCCACAGATACGCAGTATTTT.

This chain joins TRBV2 and TRBJ2-1; 12 nucleotides agree with TRBD2. The CDR3 runs to 17 residues. The V gene's germline CDR1 is SNHLY and CDR2 FYNNEI. The V segment lost 0 bases and the J segment 4 bases; nucleotides outside the gene matches: 4. CDR3: CASSEARGLAGYNEQFF. The DNA of the CDR3 is TGTGCCAGCAGTGAAGCAAGAGGACTAGCGGGGTACAATGAGCAGTTCTTC. Full variable domain (remainder filled in from reference TRBV2 and TRBJ2-1): EPEVTQTPSHQVTQMGQEVILRCVPISNHLYFYWYRQILGQKVEFLVSFYNNEISEKSEIFDDQFSVERPDGSNFTLKIRSTKLEDSAMYFCASSEARGLAGYNEQFFGPGTRLTVL.

Regarding this clonotype: A much larger clonotype is one base distant, so this may be a read error. J is TRBJ2-1 and V is TRBV29-1; 14 nucleotides match TRBD2. From germline, CDR1 is SQVTM and CDR2 ANQGSEA. The CDR3 totals 18 residues. CDR3 protein: CSFIPGLAGVGSYSEQFF. The CDR3 nucleotides read TGCAGCTTCATACCGGGACTAGCGGGAGTAGGCTCCTACAGTGAGCAGTTCTTC.

This clonotype has ten or more counts. J is TRBJ1-2 and V is TRBV20-1, with D perhaps matching TRBD1 (5 bases). The CDR3 contains 14 residues. Germline loops: CDR1 DFQATT, CDR2 SNEGSKA (reference sequence). The ends were cut back, 5 bases at V and 4 bases at J, with 17 bases in the middle. This CDR3 reads CSALSAGWVYGYTF. CDR3 in DNA: TGCAGTGCTCTCTCGGCAGGGTGGGTCTATGGCTACACCTTC.

This clonotype was counted between two and nine times. J is TRBJ2-7 and V is TRBV11-2; 13 positions match TRBD2. V lost 7 bases and J lost 2; bases outside the gene matches: 11. This CDR3 comprises 17 residues. CDR1 SGHAT and CDR2 FQNNGV come from the germline V gene. The CDR3 protein is CASMGLAGLKDAYEQYF. The CDR3 DNA follows: TGTGCCAGCATGGGACTAGCGGGATTAAAGGACGCCTACGAGCAGTACTTC.

This clonotype has only a few counts. This rearrangement joins TRBV4-2 to TRBJ2-7; TRBD2 aligns across 10 bases. Germline assignment: CDR1 LGHNA and CDR2 YNFKEQ. This CDR3 is 16 amino acids long. V lost 1 base, J lost 6 bases, and 9 bases stayed unmatched. The chain's CDR3 is CASSQVSGTSVFEQYF. CDR3 DNA: TGTGCCAGCAGCCAAGTGTCCGGGACTAGCGTTTTCGAGCAGTACTTC.

V gene TRBV5-1 combines with J gene TRBJ2-1, with 16 bases that match TRBD2. Per the germline V gene, CDR1 is SGHRS and CDR2 is YFSETQ. With 3 bases clipped from V and 2 bases from J, the junction kept 11 bases outside the gene matches. CDR3 length: 20 amino acids. CDR3 region: CASSSSGTSGRAETYNEQFF. The DNA for the CDR3 is TGCGCCAGCAGCTCCTCCGGGACTAGCGGGAGGGCCGAGACCTACAATGAGCAGTTCTTC.

This chain uses TRBV9 with TRBJ2-3; 8 bases map to TRBD1. The germline gives CDR1 SGDLS, CDR2 YYNGEE. The CDR3 runs 17 residues. With V trimmed by 0 bases and J by 2 bases, 8 bases remained unmatched. The CDR3 loop is CASSVELGQGVTDTQYF. The CDR3 DNA is TGTGCCAGCAGCGTAGAACTTGGACAGGGAGTCACAGATACGCAGTATTTT.

CDR3 in amino acids: CASSLRPGLAGLYEQYF. The CDR3 bases are TGTGCCAGCAGCTTAAGGCCCGGACTAGCGGGATTGTACGAGCAGTACTTC. This chain connects TRBV7-2 to TRBJ2-7, with 12 bases that match TRBD2. Trimming at V came to 2 bases and at J to 4 bases, leaving 9 bases not matched to a gene. The germline V gene encodes CDR1 SGHTA and CDR2 FQGNSA. The CDR3 sequence is 17 residues long.

This clonotype was observed at least ten times. CDR3 residues: CASSYQGGYNEQFF. CDR3 nucleotides: TGTGCCAGCAGTTACCAGGGGGGCTACAATGAGCAGTTCTTC. The chain carries TRBV6-5 and TRBJ2-1; D might be TRBD1 (7 bases). This CDR3 has 14 amino acids. V gave up 2 bases and J gave up 3 bases, with 8 bases separating them. Germline-derived CDR1 and CDR2 are MNHEY and SVGAGI.

This clonotype was counted at least ten times. The chain joins TRBV29-1 to TRBJ2-3; 7 positions match TRBD1. Unmatched junction bases numbered 4, after V lost 5 bases and J lost 2 bases. This CDR3 is 13 amino acids long. CDR1 SQVTM and CDR2 ANQGSEA come from the germline V gene. The CDR3 is CSVWTGLTDTQYF. The CDR3, as DNA: TGCAGCGTTTGGACAGGCCTCACAGATACGCAGTATTTT.